This T cell receptor (beta chain) comes out of a study of cytomegalovirus exposure and HLA in healthy donors. Study-level results: A later analysis, which compared TCR beta chains of equal frequency, found the HLA-associated ones more clonally expanded.

The PCR contained 60 Vbeta and 13 Jbeta primers. Only in-frame clones appear in the TCRdb table, and some are missing; sequencing was by immunoSEQ multiplex PCR. The sample yields more than 150,000 clones, over 70% seen once. Worth noting for this clone: The antigen is unknown.

Germline V CDR1 and CDR2: SGHRS, YFSETQ. The CDR3 runs to 14 residues. V shed 1 base, J shed 7 bases, and the junction held 5 bases outside the gene matches. This chain connects TRBV5-1 to TRBJ2-7; 10 nucleotides match TRBD1. Sequenced: PBMCs. The sequence came from a young woman in good health and CMV-seropositive. CDR3 nucleotides: TGCGCCAGCAGCTTGAGACAGGGGGCTGGAGAGCAGTACTTC. It encodes CASSLRQGAGEQYF.